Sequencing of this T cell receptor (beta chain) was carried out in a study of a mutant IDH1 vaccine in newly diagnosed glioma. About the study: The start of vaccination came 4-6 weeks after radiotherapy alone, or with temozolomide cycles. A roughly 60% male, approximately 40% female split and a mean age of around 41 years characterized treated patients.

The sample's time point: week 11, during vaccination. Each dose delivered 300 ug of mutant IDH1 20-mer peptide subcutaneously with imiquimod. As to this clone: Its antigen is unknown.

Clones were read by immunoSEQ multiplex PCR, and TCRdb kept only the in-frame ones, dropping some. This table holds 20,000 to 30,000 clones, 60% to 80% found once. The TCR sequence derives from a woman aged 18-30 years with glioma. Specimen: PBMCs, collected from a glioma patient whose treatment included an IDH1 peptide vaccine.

This CDR3 is CASSTKRPNTEAFF. The CDR3 nucleotides are TGTGCCAGCAGCACGAAGAGGCCGAACACTGAAGCTTTCTTT. This sequence joins TRBV7-9 and TRBJ1-1; D unresolved. The CDR3 has 14 amino acids. In germline, CDR1 is SEHNR, CDR2 FQNEAQ (reference sequence). V gave up 5 bases and J gave up 1 base, with 11 bases separating them.